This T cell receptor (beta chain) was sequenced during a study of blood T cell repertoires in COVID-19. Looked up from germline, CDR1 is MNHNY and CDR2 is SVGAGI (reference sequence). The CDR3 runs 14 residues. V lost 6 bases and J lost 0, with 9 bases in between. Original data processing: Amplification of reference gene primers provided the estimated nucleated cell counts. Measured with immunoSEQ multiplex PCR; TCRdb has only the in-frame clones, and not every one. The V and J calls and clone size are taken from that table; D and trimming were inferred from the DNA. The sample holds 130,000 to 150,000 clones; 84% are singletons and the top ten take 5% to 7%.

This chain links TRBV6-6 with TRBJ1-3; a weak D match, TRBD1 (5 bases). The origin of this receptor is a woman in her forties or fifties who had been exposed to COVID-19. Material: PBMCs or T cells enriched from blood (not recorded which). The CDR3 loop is CASRDQGSGNTIYF. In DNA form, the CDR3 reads TGTGCCAGCAGAGACCAGGGCTCTGGAAACACCATATATTTT.